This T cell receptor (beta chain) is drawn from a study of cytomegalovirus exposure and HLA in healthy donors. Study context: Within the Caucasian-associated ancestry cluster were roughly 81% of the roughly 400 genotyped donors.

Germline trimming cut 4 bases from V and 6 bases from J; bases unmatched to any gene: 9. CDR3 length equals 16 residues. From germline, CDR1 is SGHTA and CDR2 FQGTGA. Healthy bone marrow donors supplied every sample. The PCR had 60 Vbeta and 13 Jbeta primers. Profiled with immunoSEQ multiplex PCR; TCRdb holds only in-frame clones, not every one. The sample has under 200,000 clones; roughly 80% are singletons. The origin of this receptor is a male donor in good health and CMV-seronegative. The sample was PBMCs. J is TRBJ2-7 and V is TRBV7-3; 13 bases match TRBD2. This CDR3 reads CASSSSETSGRREQYF. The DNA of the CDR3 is TGTGCCAGCAGCTCCAGCGAGACTAGCGGGAGGCGCGAGCAGTACTTC.